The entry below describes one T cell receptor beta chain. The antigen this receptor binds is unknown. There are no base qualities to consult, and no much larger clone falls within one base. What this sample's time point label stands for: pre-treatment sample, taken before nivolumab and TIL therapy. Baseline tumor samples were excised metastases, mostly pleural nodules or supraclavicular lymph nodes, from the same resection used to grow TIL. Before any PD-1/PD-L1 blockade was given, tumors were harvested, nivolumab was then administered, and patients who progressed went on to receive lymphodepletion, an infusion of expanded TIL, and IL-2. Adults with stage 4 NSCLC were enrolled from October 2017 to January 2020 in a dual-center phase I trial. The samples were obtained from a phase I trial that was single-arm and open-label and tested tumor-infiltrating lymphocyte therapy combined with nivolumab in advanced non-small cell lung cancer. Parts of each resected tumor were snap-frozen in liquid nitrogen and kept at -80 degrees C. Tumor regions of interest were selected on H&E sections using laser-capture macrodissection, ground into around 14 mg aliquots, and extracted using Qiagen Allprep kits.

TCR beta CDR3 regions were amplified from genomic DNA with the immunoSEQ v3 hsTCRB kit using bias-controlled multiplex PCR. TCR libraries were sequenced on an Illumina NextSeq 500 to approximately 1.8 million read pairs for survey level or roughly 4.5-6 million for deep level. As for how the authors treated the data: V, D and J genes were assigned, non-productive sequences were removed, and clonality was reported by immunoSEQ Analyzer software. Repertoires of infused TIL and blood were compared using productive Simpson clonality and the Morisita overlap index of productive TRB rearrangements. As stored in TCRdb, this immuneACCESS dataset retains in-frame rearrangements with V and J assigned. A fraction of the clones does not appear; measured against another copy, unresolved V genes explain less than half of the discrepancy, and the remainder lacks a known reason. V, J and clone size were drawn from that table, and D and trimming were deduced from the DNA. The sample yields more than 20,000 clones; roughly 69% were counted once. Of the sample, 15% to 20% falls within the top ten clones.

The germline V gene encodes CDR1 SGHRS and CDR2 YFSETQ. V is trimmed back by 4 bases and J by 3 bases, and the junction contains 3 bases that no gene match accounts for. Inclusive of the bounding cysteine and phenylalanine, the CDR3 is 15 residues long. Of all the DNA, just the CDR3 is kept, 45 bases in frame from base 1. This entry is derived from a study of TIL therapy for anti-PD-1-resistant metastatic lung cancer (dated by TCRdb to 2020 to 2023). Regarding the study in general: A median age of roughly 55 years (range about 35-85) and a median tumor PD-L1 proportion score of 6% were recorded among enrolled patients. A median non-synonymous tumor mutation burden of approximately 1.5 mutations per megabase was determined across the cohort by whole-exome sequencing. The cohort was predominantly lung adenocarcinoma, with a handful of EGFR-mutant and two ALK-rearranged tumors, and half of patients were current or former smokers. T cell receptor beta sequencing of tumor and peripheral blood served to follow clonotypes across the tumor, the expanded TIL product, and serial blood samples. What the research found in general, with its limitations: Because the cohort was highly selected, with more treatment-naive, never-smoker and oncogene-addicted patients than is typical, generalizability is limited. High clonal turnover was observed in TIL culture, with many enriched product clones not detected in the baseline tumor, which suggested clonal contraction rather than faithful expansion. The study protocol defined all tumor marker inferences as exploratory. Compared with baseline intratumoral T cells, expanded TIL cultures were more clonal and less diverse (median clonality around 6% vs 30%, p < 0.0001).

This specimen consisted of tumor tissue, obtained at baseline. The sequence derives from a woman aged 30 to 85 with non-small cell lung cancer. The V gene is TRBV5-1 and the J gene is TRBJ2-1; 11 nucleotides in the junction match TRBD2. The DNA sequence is TGCGCCAGCAGCCAGACTAGCGGGGTCTACAATGAGCAGTTCTTC. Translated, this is CASSQTSGVYNEQFF.